Shown below are 14 T cell receptor beta chains from a single sample sequenced in a study of shared clonotypes between healthy human individuals. Measured with immunoSEQ multiplex PCR; TCRdb has only the in-frame clones, and not every one. The table includes fewer than 1.6 million clones, approximately 98.5% detected once. Sequences were obtained from naive CD4+ T cells sorted from blood. Subset indicated: CD45RA+ positively selected. The receptors come from a man aged 25-40 years in good health.

The rearrangement links TRBV28 to TRBJ2-7; no definite D call. The CDR3 is 12 residues long. Between the trimmed V and J ends, which lost 6 bases and 2 bases, there was a span of 8 bases. Germline CDR1 reads MDHEN; CDR2 reads SYDVKM. CDR3 in amino acids: CASSSTTYEQYF. The CDR3 nucleotides are TGTGCCAGCAGCTCAACTACCTACGAGCAGTACTTC.

A remark on this clone: This may come from a read error, since a much larger clone is one base off. The rearrangement joins TRBV7-8 to TRBJ2-3, with D uncertain. CDR3 length equals 13 residues. V lost 1 base and J lost 4, with 6 bases in between. The germline V gene has CDR1 SGHVS and CDR2 FQNEAQ. This chain's CDR3 is CASSLDSPDTQYF. In nucleotides, the CDR3 is TGTGCCAGCAGCTTAGACAGCCCAGATACGCAGTATTTT.

Written as DNA, the CDR3 is TGTGCCAGCAGCTTAGAGGGCCCTAGCGGGAGTCCCTACGAGCAGTACTTC. Its translation: CASSLEGPSGSPYEQYF. This chain connects TRBV7-6 to TRBJ2-7; the match to TRBD2 covers 10 bases. The CDR3 is made up of 17 amino acids. The ends lost 1 base at V and 2 bases at J; junction bases unmatched: 8. Per the germline V gene, CDR1 is SGHVS and CDR2 is FNYEAQ.

The V and J genes are TRBV6-5 and TRBJ2-7; possibly TRBD2 for D (7 bases). Per the germline V gene, CDR1 is MNHEY and CDR2 is SVGAGI. V dropped 2 bases and J dropped 12 bases, with 14 bases sitting between them. The CDR3 is 12 amino acids. The CDR3 nucleotides read TGTGCCAGCAGTTACGGGGGGGGCCACAGGTACTTC. Translating gives CASSYGGGHRYF.

This clone was observed once. CDR3 in DNA: TGTGCCACCGCACAGGGTTTTAGCAATCAGCCCCAGCATTTT. This encodes CATAQGFSNQPQHF. The chain recombines TRBV28 with TRBJ1-5; tentatively, D is TRBD1 (6 bases). The CDR3 is made up of 14 amino acids. Trimming took off 10 bases at V and 0 bases at J, with 13 bases between the two ends. CDR1 MDHEN and CDR2 SYDVKM come from the germline V gene.

V gene TRBV12-5 combines with J gene TRBJ2-3, with TRBD2 matching over 10 bases. The CDR3 length is 20 residues. V trimming: 9 bases; J trimming: 2 bases; junction bases outside the gene matches: 23. The germline V gene encodes CDR1 LGHNT and CDR2 FRNRAP. CDR3 nucleotides: TGTGCTAGCGGCCACCTTAAAGCGGGAGGGCCGAGGAGGGACACAGATACGCAGTATTTT. It encodes CASGHLKAGGPRRDTDTQYF.

This clone has just one count. Other DNA sequences in this sample translate to the same CDR3. This chain uses TRBV6-5 with TRBJ2-5; D gene ambiguous. The CDR3 is 11 amino acids. The germline V gene encodes CDR1 MNHEY and CDR2 SVGAGI. Trimming removed 5 bases from V and 2 bases from J, with 3 bases in between. In DNA form, the CDR3 reads TGTGCCAGCAGTCAACAAGAGACCCAGTACTTC. Amino acids: CASSQQETQYF.

This clone was recorded only once. J is TRBJ2-3 and V is TRBV9, with a weak D call TRBD2 (6 bases). The ends were cut back, 3 bases at V and 0 bases at J, with 11 bases in the middle. The germline CDR1 and CDR2 sequences are SGDLS and YYNGEE. The CDR3 is made up of 15 amino acids. This CDR3 reads CASSGLVTSTDTQYF. In DNA form, the CDR3 reads TGTGCCAGCAGCGGACTAGTAACTAGCACAGATACGCAGTATTTT.

The rearrangement uses TRBV5-4 and TRBJ2-3; 10 nucleotides match TRBD1. The CDR3 runs 14 residues. Germline values: CDR1 SGHNT, CDR2 YYREEE (reference sequence). The ends lost 3 bases at V and 4 bases at J; junction bases unmatched: 2. In DNA, the CDR3 is TGTGCCAGCAGCTCTGGACAGGGGGCAGATACGCAGTATTTT. Translated: CASSSGQGADTQYF.

The chain carries TRBV30 and TRBJ2-6; TRBD2 matches at 8 bases. Unmatched junction bases numbered 15, after V lost 4 bases and J lost 1 base. This CDR3 contains 19 residues. The germline gives CDR1 GTSNPN, CDR2 SVGIG (reference sequence). The CDR3 spells CAWKRGTLAGISGANVLTF. CDR3 DNA sequence: TGTGCCTGGAAAAGGGGGACGCTAGCGGGTATTTCTGGGGCCAACGTCCTGACTTTC. The full variable domain, rest sourced from reference TRBV30 and TRBJ2-6, is SQTIHQWPATLVQPVGSPLSLECTVEGTSNPNLYWYRQAAGRGLQLLFYSVGIGQISSEVPQNLSASRPQDRQFILSSKKLLLSDSGFYLCAWKRGTLAGISGANVLTFGAGSRLTVL.

This sequence joins TRBV18 and TRBJ1-4; D call uncertain. CDR3 length: 16 amino acids. Trimming took off 3 bases at V and 7 bases at J, with 18 bases between the two ends. Per germline, CDR1 KGHSH and CDR2 LQKENI. CDR3 coding DNA: TGTGCCAGCTCACCGCCAAGTTGGGTTTCGGGTGAAAAACTGTTTTTT. It encodes CASSPPSWVSGEKLFF.

A word on this clone: The identical CDR3 is also encoded by other nucleotide sequences in the sample. The rearrangement uses TRBV18 and TRBJ2-7; TRBD2 aligns across 10 bases. The CDR3 spans 14 residues. Germline trimming cut 2 bases from V and 3 bases from J; bases unmatched to any gene: 1. Germline CDR1 and CDR2: KGHSH and LQKENI. The CDR3 spells CASSPGLADYEQYF. The CDR3 region has the DNA TGTGCCAGCTCACCAGGACTAGCGGACTACGAGCAGTACTTC. Together with reference TRBV18 and TRBJ2-7, the CDR3 gives the full variable domain: NAGVMQNPRHLVRRRGQEARLRCSPMKGHSHVYWYRQLPEEGLKFMVYLQKENIIDESGMPKERFSAEFPKEGPSILRIQQVVRGDSAAYFCASSPGLADYEQYFGPGTRLTVT.

J is TRBJ1-3 and V is TRBV10-2; unclear D gene. V was shortened by 7 bases and J by 0 bases, with 4 bases between the two germline ends. The CDR3 covers 12 residues. The germline CDR1 and CDR2 sequences are WSHSY and SAAADI. Here the CDR3 reads CASTSSGNTIYF. Here the CDR3 DNA reads TGCGCCAGCACAAGCTCTGGAAACACCATATATTTT.

The chain is built from TRBV28 and TRBJ2-7; 7 positions agree with TRBD2. Germline lookup yields CDR1 MDHEN and CDR2 SYDVKM. Trimming took 3 bases from V and 3 from J; bases not matched to a gene: 5. This CDR3 is 14 amino acids long. The CDR3 region is CASSFPSGNYEQYF. The CDR3 DNA sequence: TGTGCCAGCAGTTTTCCAAGCGGGAACTACGAGCAGTACTTC. Full variable domain (missing parts from reference TRBV28 and TRBJ2-7): DVKVTQSSRYLVKRTGEKVFLECVQDMDHENMFWYRQDPGLGLRLIYFSYDVKMKEKGDIPEGYSVSREKKERFSLILESASTNQTSMYLCASSFPSGNYEQYFGPGTRLTVT.